The rows below give T cell receptor beta chains drawn from one sample of a study of T cell responses to AZD1222 COVID-19 vaccine. Using immunoSEQ multiplex PCR, the repertoire was profiled, and TCRdb retains in-frame clones only, with some absent. There are 86,000 or so clones in the sample; 86% occur only once, and roughly 6% lies in the top ten. Sequenced material: peripheral blood, taken 28 days after the second AZD1222 dose. The source of these receptors is an adult who received the AZD1222 COVID-19 vaccine. Each CDR3 is given with its conserved first and last residue. D genes are given only for firm matches. The size entry is marked missing in some rows and otherwise reads once, few, many or a size class.

>TRBJ1-1|NA|TRBV15|NA
TGTGCCACCAGCAGCGGATTTGGACGGAGAGAAGCTTTCTTT
CATSSGFGRREAFF
>TRBJ1-2|TRBD1|TRBV30|few
TGTGCCTACACTAAACAGGGGGCGCAAGGCTACACCTTC
CAYTKQGAQGYTF
>TRBJ2-3|NA|TRBV9|few
TGTGCCAGCAGCCCCAGAGGAGCGAGGACCAGCCCAGATACGCAGTATTTT
CASSPRGARTSPDTQYF
>TRBJ2-1|NA|TRBV21-1|NA
TGTGCCAGCAGCAAAGAAGGGGGCAGCGCAGATGAGCAGTTCTTC
CASSKEGGSADEQFF
>TRBJ1-5|NA|TRBV7-2|NA
TGTGCCAGCACCCCGTTTGGGTCTAGCAATCAGCCCCAGCATTTT
CASTPFGSSNQPQHF
>TRBJ1-2|TRBD1|TRBV30|NA
TGTGCCTGGAGTGTACGGGACAGGGGAAGCAATGGCTACACCTTC
CAWSVRDRGSNGYTF
>TRBJ1-2|NA|TRBV14|NA
TGTGCCAGCAGCCAAGAAGCAGGCCGGGGCTATGGCTACACCTTC
CASSQEAGRGYGYTF
>TRBJ2-7|NA|TRBV19|NA
TGTGCCAGTAGTATATTTATGACGTCCGGCGGGAACTCCTACGAGCAGTACTTC
CASSIFMTSGGNSYEQYF
>TRBJ1-1|NA|TRBV7-9|NA
TGTGCCAGCAGCCCCCCCCGGACACTGAACACTGAAGCTTTCTTT
CASSPPRTLNTEAFF
>TRBJ1-1|NA|TRBV10-1|NA
TGCGCCAGCAGTGAGTCTGGAACACCGGTTGAAGCTTTCTTT
CASSESGTPVEAFF
>TRBJ2-5|NA|TRBV5-1|NA
TGCGCCAGCAGCTCCGCACTAGCCTCCCAAGGGGGGACCCAGTACTTC
CASSSALASQGGTQYF
>TRBJ2-5|NA|TRBV9|NA
TGTGCCAGCAGCACCTCCCAAGAGACCCAGTACTTC
CASSTSQETQYF